Here is one T cell receptor beta chain with its context. Its specificity is not known. These data originate in a study of T cells after yellow fever vaccination. The study's findings and limits: A limited proportion of clonotypes was detected within both the CD4 and CD8 compartments. The presence of abundant clonotypes contaminating from the bulk population was possible in FACS-sorted repertoires.

5'RACE template switching generated TCR cDNA, adding a universal primer site and UMIs. MiXCR was run by TCRdb on the 5' RACE reads, yielding one entry per CDR3 protein. The table lists 300,000 to 400,000 distinct CDR3 sequences, around 10% of them singletons, with under 4% in the top ten. CDR3 length: 12 residues. V was shortened by 4 bases and J by 7 bases, with 11 bases between the two germline ends. The receptor was isolated from a man aged 18 to 30 who received the YFV17D yellow fever vaccine. Here the sequenced sample was CD4+ T cells sorted from PBMCs, taken 45 days after the yellow fever booster vaccination. This chain links TRBV12-3 or TRBV12-4 with TRBJ2-7; D call uncertain. The CDR3, as DNA: TGTGCCAGCAGTTACAGACCGAGGGAGCAGTACTTC. Its translation is CASSYRPREQYF.